What follows describes a single T cell receptor beta chain. Its matching antigen is unknown. The record originates from a study of shared clonotypes between healthy human individuals. The study, taken as a whole, reports: Unshared clonotypes carried lower generation probabilities than those common to all four donors.

Deep-level settings were used for running the assay. Sorted-subset replicate PCRs used 150 to 200 ng DNA, about 30,000 T cell genomes. Generated by immunoSEQ multiplex PCR, the TCRdb table keeps only in-frame clones and is missing some. The profile shows about 2.1 million clones, 93% of them singletons. In the naive CD8 group, cells lacked CD45RO and were positively selected for CCR7, so terminally differentiated effector memory CD45RA+ cells were left out. The CDR3 contains 14 residues. Trimming removed 3 bases from V and 0 bases from J; junction bases left unmatched: 3. The V gene's germline CDR1 is SGDLS and CDR2 YYNGEE.

The sample taken for sequencing was naive CD8+ T cells from PBMCs. V gene TRBV9 combines with J gene TRBJ2-7, with 7 bases aligning to TRBD1. The origin of this receptor is a man between 18 and 29 years old in good health. Some clones in this sample may be carry-over from other donors' samples. CDR3 amino acids: CASSETGLSYEQYF. CDR3 DNA sequence: TGTGCCAGCAGCGAGACAGGGCTCTCCTACGAGCAGTACTTC.